The rows below give T cell receptor beta chains drawn from one sample of a study of cytomegalovirus exposure and HLA in healthy donors. The assay was immunoSEQ multiplex PCR, and TCRdb's table has in-frame clones only and misses some. The repertoire consists of roughly 100,000 clones, with 71% occurring once and the leading ten covering less than 3%. Sequenced sample: PBMCs. All receptors come from a female donor in good health and CMV-seronegative. The CDR3 runs from the conserved cysteine through the conserved F or W. D genes are given only for firm matches. Clone size is not always given. Where it is, it says once, few, many or a class for expanded clones.

D gene: TRBD2; J gene: TRBJ2-2; clone size: few; V gene: TRBV7-2; CDR3 DNA: TGTGCCAGCAGCTTAATGGGACTAGGGAACACCGGGGAGCTGTTTTTT; CDR3 protein: CASSLMGLGNTGELFF
D gene: NA; J gene: TRBJ1-2; clone size: few; V gene: TRBV30; CDR3 DNA: TGTGCCTGGAGTATCGTTAACTATGGCTACACCTTC; CDR3 protein: CAWSIVNYGYTF
D gene: NA; J gene: TRBJ2-5; clone size: few; V gene: TRBV5-1; CDR3 DNA: TGCGCCAGCAGCTTGGCGACAGGACGCCAAGAGACCCAGTACTTC; CDR3 protein: CASSLATGRQETQYF
D gene: NA; J gene: TRBJ2-7; clone size: NA; V gene: TRBV5-8; CDR3 DNA: TGTGCCAGCAGCTTGGTTGGCCAGGGGCCCTACGAGCAGTACTTC; CDR3 protein: CASSLVGQGPYEQYF
D gene: TRBD1; J gene: TRBJ1-5; clone size: once; V gene: TRBV27; CDR3 DNA: TGTGCCAGCAGTTTGACAGGGGATAGGGGCAATCAGCCCCAGCATTTT; CDR3 protein: CASSLTGDRGNQPQHF
D gene: NA; J gene: TRBJ2-1; clone size: NA; V gene: TRBV2; CDR3 DNA: TGTGCCAGCAGCCTAACTAGCCATGAGCAGTTCTTC; CDR3 protein: CASSLTSHEQFF
D gene: TRBD2; J gene: TRBJ2-1; clone size: NA; V gene: TRBV5-4; CDR3 DNA: TGTGCCAGCAGCGCCTGGACTAGCGGGCGGGGAAATGAGCAGTTCTTC; CDR3 protein: CASSAWTSGRGNEQFF
D gene: TRBD2; J gene: TRBJ2-7; clone size: NA; V gene: TRBV7-9; CDR3 DNA: TGTGCCAGCAGCCGTAGCGGGAGCAACAACGAGCAGTACTTC; CDR3 protein: CASSRSGSNNEQYF
D gene: NA; J gene: TRBJ2-3; clone size: NA; V gene: TRBV5-8; CDR3 DNA: TGTGCCAGCAACCTCGGAACGGGAAGCACAGATACGCAGTATTTT; CDR3 protein: CASNLGTGSTDTQYF
D gene: NA; J gene: TRBJ2-7; clone size: once; V gene: TRBV11-2; CDR3 DNA: TGTGCCAGCAGCCCCCGAGATGGGGCCGCTGGGTCCTACGAGCAGTACTTC; CDR3 protein: CASSPRDGAAGSYEQYF
D gene: NA; J gene: TRBJ1-2; clone size: NA; V gene: TRBV28; CDR3 DNA: TGTGCCAGCAGTTTAGGGGCAGCTAACTATGGCTACACCTTC; CDR3 protein: CASSLGAANYGYTF
D gene: NA; J gene: TRBJ2-3; clone size: NA; V gene: TRBV9; CDR3 DNA: TGTGCCAGCAGCCCCCGGGGTAGCGACACAGATACGCAGTATTTT; CDR3 protein: CASSPRGSDTDTQYF
D gene: NA; J gene: TRBJ2-2; clone size: once; V gene: TRBV10-1; CDR3 DNA: TGCGCCAGCAGCCCGGGAGTTACCACCGGGGAGCTGTTTTTT; CDR3 protein: CASSPGVTTGELFF
D gene: NA; J gene: TRBJ1-4; clone size: NA; V gene: TRBV5-3; CDR3 DNA: TGTGCCAGATGGGAGGATAATGAAAAACTGTTTTTT; CDR3 protein: CARWEDNEKLFF
D gene: NA; J gene: TRBJ2-1; clone size: few; V gene: TRBV30; CDR3 DNA: TGTGCCTGGAGTGTAGCGGTGGGGGAGCAGTTCTTC; CDR3 protein: CAWSVAVGEQFF
D gene: TRBD1; J gene: TRBJ1-3; clone size: NA; V gene: TRBV10-3; CDR3 DNA: TGTGCCATCAGTGACGTTGGCGGGGACAGGGACTTTTTCTTTGGACGAAACACCATATATTTT; CDR3 protein: CAISDVGGDRDFFFGRNTIYF
D gene: TRBD1; J gene: TRBJ2-3; clone size: NA; V gene: TRBV7-6; CDR3 DNA: TGTGCCAGCAGCTTAGGACAGGGCGGCACAGATACGCAGTATTTT; CDR3 protein: CASSLGQGGTDTQYF
D gene: NA; J gene: TRBJ2-7; clone size: NA; V gene: TRBV20-1; CDR3 DNA: TGCAGTGCTAGAGATCAACGGGAGCAGTACTTC; CDR3 protein: CSARDQREQYF
D gene: NA; J gene: TRBJ2-1; clone size: NA; V gene: TRBV6-6; CDR3 DNA: TGTGCCAGCAGTTGGAGGGCCGAGGAGCAGTTCTTC; CDR3 protein: CASSWRAEEQFF
D gene: NA; J gene: TRBJ1-2; clone size: NA; V gene: TRBV29-1; CDR3 DNA: TGCAGCGTCCAAGCGGGAACCCGCAACTATGGCTACACCTTC; CDR3 protein: CSVQAGTRNYGYTF
D gene: TRBD1; J gene: TRBJ2-7; clone size: once; V gene: TRBV6-1; CDR3 DNA: TGTGCCAGCAGTCCCCGACAGGGGAAGGCTGACGAGCAGTACTTC; CDR3 protein: CASSPRQGKADEQYF
D gene: NA; J gene: TRBJ2-1; clone size: NA; V gene: TRBV4-1; CDR3 DNA: TGCGCCAGCAGCCAAGAGGGTAGGAGTCTAGTCAATGAGCAGTTCTTC; CDR3 protein: CASSQEGRSLVNEQFF
D gene: NA; J gene: TRBJ2-3; clone size: NA; V gene: TRBV10-1; CDR3 DNA: TGCGCCAGCAGTGGAGCAGGGGCAGATACGCAGTATTTT; CDR3 protein: CASSGAGADTQYF
D gene: NA; J gene: TRBJ2-1; clone size: NA; V gene: TRBV5-1; CDR3 DNA: TGCGCCAGCAGCCGGCGGGACTACAATGAGCAGTTCTTC; CDR3 protein: CASSRRDYNEQFF
D gene: TRBD2; J gene: TRBJ2-1; clone size: NA; V gene: TRBV5-1; CDR3 DNA: TGCGCCAGCAGCCGACTAGCGGGAGTTAACCCATTTCACAATGAGCAGTTCTTC; CDR3 protein: CASSRLAGVNPFHNEQFF
D gene: TRBD1; J gene: TRBJ1-1; clone size: NA; V gene: TRBV29-1; CDR3 DNA: TGCAGCGTTGGTACAGGGGCCGAAGCTTTCTTT; CDR3 protein: CSVGTGAEAFF
D gene: NA; J gene: TRBJ2-5; clone size: NA; V gene: TRBV11-3; CDR3 DNA: TGTGCCAGCAGCCAAGGGGATAGAAATAGGAGACAAGAGACCCAGTACTTC; CDR3 protein: CASSQGDRNRRQETQYF
D gene: TRBD1; J gene: TRBJ2-7; clone size: few; V gene: TRBV6-5; CDR3 DNA: TGTGCCAGCAGTTACACGACAGGGGGAAAGAAACGCGAGCAGTACTTC; CDR3 protein: CASSYTTGGKKREQYF
D gene: NA; J gene: TRBJ1-1; clone size: NA; V gene: TRBV10-3; CDR3 DNA: TGTGCCATCGCAGGGGAAGGAAGCTTGATGAACACTGAAGCTTTCTTT; CDR3 protein: CAIAGEGSLMNTEAFF
D gene: TRBD1; J gene: TRBJ2-7; clone size: once; V gene: TRBV30; CDR3 DNA: TGTGCCTGTTTTTTCCAGGACAGGGGTTCCTACGAGCAGTACTTC; CDR3 protein: CACFFQDRGSYEQYF
D gene: NA; J gene: TRBJ2-7; clone size: NA; V gene: TRBV15; CDR3 DNA: TGTGCCACCAGAGAGGGCCCCAATTACGAGCAGTACTTC; CDR3 protein: CATREGPNYEQYF
D gene: TRBD1; J gene: TRBJ2-3; clone size: few; V gene: TRBV7-7; CDR3 DNA: TGTGCTAGCAGCGTAAACAGGGGGGATACGCAGTATTTT; CDR3 protein: CASSVNRGDTQYF
D gene: NA; J gene: TRBJ2-7; clone size: few; V gene: TRBV7-8; CDR3 DNA: TGTGCCAGCAGCTTAGGGGGGGTCGGGATCGCCTACGAGCAGTACTTC; CDR3 protein: CASSLGGVGIAYEQYF
D gene: NA; J gene: TRBJ2-5; clone size: NA; V gene: TRBV7-2; CDR3 DNA: TGTGCCAGCAGCCCGACGACAGGCCGACAAGAGACCCAGTACTTC; CDR3 protein: CASSPTTGRQETQYF
D gene: NA; J gene: TRBJ1-5; clone size: NA; V gene: TRBV6-1; CDR3 DNA: TGTGCCAGCAGAGGGGGGGCGGGTCTGAATCAGCCCCAGCATTTT; CDR3 protein: CASRGGAGLNQPQHF
D gene: NA; J gene: TRBJ2-7; clone size: few; V gene: TRBV5-4; CDR3 DNA: TGTGCCAGCAGCTCCCCGGGACTGGCGGCCTACGAGCAGTACTTC; CDR3 protein: CASSSPGLAAYEQYF
D gene: NA; J gene: TRBJ2-7; clone size: few; V gene: TRBV6-5; CDR3 DNA: TGTGCCAGCAGTTACACCCGGGGGAGCTCCTACGAGCAGTACTTC; CDR3 protein: CASSYTRGSSYEQYF
D gene: TRBD2; J gene: TRBJ2-5; clone size: NA; V gene: TRBV28; CDR3 DNA: TGTGCCAGCAGCCAGCGGGAGGATGTGGAGACCCAGTACTTC; CDR3 protein: CASSQREDVETQYF
D gene: TRBD1; J gene: TRBJ1-2; clone size: NA; V gene: TRBV6-5; CDR3 DNA: TGTGCCAGCAGTTTGACAGGGGGCTACTATGGCTACACCTTC; CDR3 protein: CASSLTGGYYGYTF
D gene: NA; J gene: TRBJ2-7; clone size: few; V gene: TRBV12-2; CDR3 DNA: TGTGCAAGTCGCTTAGTTCCAGGGACAGATCCCTACGAGCAGTACTTC; CDR3 protein: CASRLVPGTDPYEQYF
D gene: NA; J gene: TRBJ2-7; clone size: few; V gene: TRBV7-2; CDR3 DNA: TGTGCCAGCAGCTTATTGGACAACTCCTACGAGCAGTACTTC; CDR3 protein: CASSLLDNSYEQYF
D gene: TRBD1; J gene: TRBJ1-5; clone size: NA; V gene: TRBV6-4; CDR3 DNA: TGTGCCAGCAGTGACTGGGGACAGGGGCTTAGCAATCAGCCCCAGCATTTT; CDR3 protein: CASSDWGQGLSNQPQHF
D gene: TRBD1; J gene: TRBJ1-4; clone size: NA; V gene: TRBV30; CDR3 DNA: TGTGCCTTCCACCCGGGACAGGGTGAAAAACTGTTTTTT; CDR3 protein: CAFHPGQGEKLFF
D gene: NA; J gene: TRBJ2-2; clone size: NA; V gene: TRBV9; CDR3 DNA: TGTGCCAGCAGCGTAGGGGGCGGAAGCACCGGGGAGCTGTTTTTT; CDR3 protein: CASSVGGGSTGELFF
D gene: TRBD2; J gene: TRBJ2-1; clone size: NA; V gene: TRBV5-1; CDR3 DNA: TGCGCCAGCTACGGGACTAGCGGATACAATGAGCAGTTCTTC; CDR3 protein: CASYGTSGYNEQFF